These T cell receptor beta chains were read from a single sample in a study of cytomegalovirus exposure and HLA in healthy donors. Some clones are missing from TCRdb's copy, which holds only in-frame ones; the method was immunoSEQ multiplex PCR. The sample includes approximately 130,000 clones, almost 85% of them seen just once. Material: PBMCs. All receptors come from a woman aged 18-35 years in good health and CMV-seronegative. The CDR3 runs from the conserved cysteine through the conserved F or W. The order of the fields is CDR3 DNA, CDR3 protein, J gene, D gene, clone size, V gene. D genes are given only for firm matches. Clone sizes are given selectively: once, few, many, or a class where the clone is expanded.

cdr3_nt: TGTGCCAGCAGCACTCGGACCCAGGGGGATGGCTACACCTTC
cdr3_aa: CASSTRTQGDGYTF
j_call: TRBJ1-2
d_call: TRBD1
clone_size: once
v_call: TRBV9

cdr3_nt: TGTGCCAGCAGCTTAGCGGGAGGATACAATGAGCAGTTCTTC
cdr3_aa: CASSLAGGYNEQFF
j_call: TRBJ2-1
d_call: TRBD2
clone_size: -
v_call: TRBV11-2

cdr3_nt: TGTGCCAGCAGCCGAGGAGCGTACGAGCAGTACTTC
cdr3_aa: CASSRGAYEQYF
j_call: TRBJ2-7
d_call: -
clone_size: -
v_call: TRBV7-9

cdr3_nt: TGTGCCAGCAGCCCTCAGGGGGTACTCTCTGGGGCCAACGTCCTGACTTTC
cdr3_aa: CASSPQGVLSGANVLTF
j_call: TRBJ2-6
d_call: TRBD1
clone_size: -
v_call: TRBV7-2

cdr3_nt: TGTGCCAGCATAAAGGACAGACTCACCGGGGAGCTGTTTTTT
cdr3_aa: CASIKDRLTGELFF
j_call: TRBJ2-2
d_call: -
clone_size: -
v_call: TRBV2

cdr3_nt: TGTGCCACCAGCAGGCCCGGACTAGCGGGAGCTAATGAGCAGTTCTTC
cdr3_aa: CATSRPGLAGANEQFF
j_call: TRBJ2-1
d_call: TRBD2
clone_size: once
v_call: TRBV15

cdr3_nt: TGTGCCAGCAGTCTGACCCAGTTGAGGGCAGATACGCAGTATTTT
cdr3_aa: CASSLTQLRADTQYF
j_call: TRBJ2-3
d_call: -
clone_size: -
v_call: TRBV11-2

cdr3_nt: TGTGCCAGCAGTGAAGCCGGGACTACCTTTTACGAGCAGTACTTC
cdr3_aa: CASSEAGTTFYEQYF
j_call: TRBJ2-7
d_call: TRBD2
clone_size: -
v_call: TRBV27

cdr3_nt: TGTGCCAGCAGCCACAGGGAGAACACTGAAGCTTTCTTT
cdr3_aa: CASSHRENTEAFF
j_call: TRBJ1-1
d_call: -
clone_size: -
v_call: TRBV5-5

cdr3_nt: TGTGCCAGCACCCTCTCTAGTGGGCAGTTCTTC
cdr3_aa: CASTLSSGQFF
j_call: TRBJ2-1
d_call: -
clone_size: -
v_call: TRBV7-2

cdr3_nt: TGTGCCAGCAGCTTAGGCGGTAGCGCTACCTACGAACAGTACTTC
cdr3_aa: CASSLGGSATYEQYF
j_call: TRBJ2-7
d_call: -
clone_size: -
v_call: TRBV7-8

cdr3_nt: TGCAGCGTTGAAGAGGGGACTAGTGACTACGAGCAGTACTTC
cdr3_aa: CSVEEGTSDYEQYF
j_call: TRBJ2-7
d_call: TRBD2
clone_size: -
v_call: TRBV29-1

cdr3_nt: TGTGCCAGCAGCCGGGGACTAGCGGGTTCCTACGAGCAGTACTTC
cdr3_aa: CASSRGLAGSYEQYF
j_call: TRBJ2-7
d_call: TRBD2
clone_size: -
v_call: TRBV11-2

cdr3_nt: TGTGCTAGTGGTTTCACAGTTGAAGCTTTCTTT
cdr3_aa: CASGFTVEAFF
j_call: TRBJ1-1
d_call: -
clone_size: -
v_call: TRBV12-5

cdr3_nt: TGTGCCAGCAGCCCCGGACAAAACACCGGGGAGCTGTTTTTT
cdr3_aa: CASSPGQNTGELFF
j_call: TRBJ2-2
d_call: -
clone_size: -
v_call: TRBV6-5

cdr3_nt: TGCGCCAGCAGCCAAGACAGGACGCAGACCTACGAGCAGTACTTC
cdr3_aa: CASSQDRTQTYEQYF
j_call: TRBJ2-7
d_call: -
clone_size: -
v_call: TRBV5-1

cdr3_nt: TGTGCCAGTAGTAGATCGAGCGAAGATACGCAGTATTTT
cdr3_aa: CASSRSSEDTQYF
j_call: TRBJ2-3
d_call: -
clone_size: -
v_call: TRBV19

cdr3_nt: TGTGCCAGCAGCTCCCAGGGCACTGAAGCTTTCTTT
cdr3_aa: CASSSQGTEAFF
j_call: TRBJ1-1
d_call: -
clone_size: -
v_call: TRBV7-6

cdr3_nt: TGTGCCAGCAGCGACAGCTACTATGGCTACACCTTC
cdr3_aa: CASSDSYYGYTF
j_call: TRBJ1-2
d_call: -
clone_size: -
v_call: TRBV27

cdr3_nt: TGTGCCAGTAGTGCGCGAATGGGGCAGGGTGAAAAACTGTTTTTT
cdr3_aa: CASSARMGQGEKLFF
j_call: TRBJ1-4
d_call: -
clone_size: -
v_call: TRBV19

cdr3_nt: TGCAGCGGTCAGGTGGAGGCTAACTATGGCTACACCTTC
cdr3_aa: CSGQVEANYGYTF
j_call: TRBJ1-2
d_call: -
clone_size: -
v_call: TRBV29-1

cdr3_nt: TGTGCCAGCAGCTTAGTAGGTACAGGTGGGCCCCAAGATACGCAGTATTTT
cdr3_aa: CASSLVGTGGPQDTQYF
j_call: TRBJ2-3
d_call: -
clone_size: -
v_call: TRBV7-2

cdr3_nt: TGTGCCAGCAGCCTGCCTTATACCCCAGGCAATCAGCCCCAGCATTTT
cdr3_aa: CASSLPYTPGNQPQHF
j_call: TRBJ1-5
d_call: -
clone_size: -
v_call: TRBV5-8

cdr3_nt: TGTGCCTGGGATAGACAGGGAAGGGCCCAGCATTTT
cdr3_aa: CAWDRQGRAQHF
j_call: TRBJ1-5
d_call: TRBD1
clone_size: -
v_call: TRBV30

cdr3_nt: TGCGCCAGCAGCTTGGCTGCTAGCGGGAGGGCCGAGCAGTACTTC
cdr3_aa: CASSLAASGRAEQYF
j_call: TRBJ2-7
d_call: TRBD2
clone_size: -
v_call: TRBV5-1

cdr3_nt: TGTGCCAGTAGCCACAGGAAGGGTCTGAGATACGAGCAGTACTTC
cdr3_aa: CASSHRKGLRYEQYF
j_call: TRBJ2-7
d_call: -
clone_size: -
v_call: TRBV19

cdr3_nt: TGTGCCGATCGGGAGGCCCGATTAGCTTTATTTTCGGGGAACACTGAAGCTTTCTTT
cdr3_aa: CADREARLALFSGNTEAFF
j_call: TRBJ1-1
d_call: -
clone_size: -
v_call: TRBV18

cdr3_nt: TGTGCCAGCTCACCTCAGGGGGGGAACACTGAAGCTTTCTTT
cdr3_aa: CASSPQGGNTEAFF
j_call: TRBJ1-1
d_call: TRBD1
clone_size: -
v_call: TRBV18

cdr3_nt: TGTGCCAGCAGCGTAGGACTAGCCACAGATACGCAGTATTTT
cdr3_aa: CASSVGLATDTQYF
j_call: TRBJ2-3
d_call: TRBD2
clone_size: -
v_call: TRBV6-1

cdr3_nt: TGTGCCAGCAGCTTATCTCTTGGGACACCGAGCTCCTACGAGCAGTACTTC
cdr3_aa: CASSLSLGTPSSYEQYF
j_call: TRBJ2-7
d_call: -
clone_size: -
v_call: TRBV7-2

cdr3_nt: TGTGCCATCAGTGAGCCTCAACAGGGGAGGGCCAAAAACATTCAGTACTTC
cdr3_aa: CAISEPQQGRAKNIQYF
j_call: TRBJ2-4
d_call: -
clone_size: -
v_call: TRBV10-3

cdr3_nt: TGCAGTGCTCATCTAGCGGGAGTCTTC
cdr3_aa: CSAHLAGVF
j_call: TRBJ2-1
d_call: TRBD2
clone_size: -
v_call: TRBV20-1

cdr3_nt: TGTGCCAGCAGTTTATGGTCAGGGTATGAAAAACTGTTTTTT
cdr3_aa: CASSLWSGYEKLFF
j_call: TRBJ1-4
d_call: -
clone_size: -
v_call: TRBV27

cdr3_nt: TGTGCCAGCAGCTCGGGGGTAGTGCTTGGCTACACCTTC
cdr3_aa: CASSSGVVLGYTF
j_call: TRBJ1-2
d_call: -
clone_size: -
v_call: TRBV9

cdr3_nt: TGTGCCAGCAGTTGCTCAAGGGGGGGCGGGTCTGAGCAGTTCTTC
cdr3_aa: CASSCSRGGGSEQFF
j_call: TRBJ2-1
d_call: -
clone_size: -
v_call: TRBV6-5

cdr3_nt: TGCGCCAGCAGCTTATCCGGGACAGGGGACTCATATGGCTACACCTTC
cdr3_aa: CASSLSGTGDSYGYTF
j_call: TRBJ1-2
d_call: TRBD1
clone_size: -
v_call: TRBV5-1

cdr3_nt: TGTGCCAGCAGCCAAGAAGGTAGCGCCAGCTCCTACAATGAGCAGTTCTTC
cdr3_aa: CASSQEGSASSYNEQFF
j_call: TRBJ2-1
d_call: -
clone_size: few
v_call: TRBV4-2

cdr3_nt: TGTGCCAGTAGTATTGGACAGATCTATGGCTACACCTTC
cdr3_aa: CASSIGQIYGYTF
j_call: TRBJ1-2
d_call: -
clone_size: -
v_call: TRBV19

cdr3_nt: TGTGCCAGCAGTGCCTCCTACAGGGTATCTAACTATGGCTACACCTTC
cdr3_aa: CASSASYRVSNYGYTF
j_call: TRBJ1-2
d_call: -
clone_size: -
v_call: TRBV6-1

cdr3_nt: TGTGCCAGCAGCGTATCTAAGGCGGGGGGGAACACCGGGGAGCTGTTTTTT
cdr3_aa: CASSVSKAGGNTGELFF
j_call: TRBJ2-2
d_call: TRBD2
clone_size: -
v_call: TRBV9

cdr3_nt: TGTGCCAGCAGTCCCACTCTGGGGGGTGGCGGTTACAATCAGCCCCAGCATTTT
cdr3_aa: CASSPTLGGGGYNQPQHF
j_call: TRBJ1-5
d_call: -
clone_size: once
v_call: TRBV2

cdr3_nt: TGCGCCAGCAGCCGTACGGGGGGCTGGGGGAGCAAGGACACTGAAGCTTTCTTT
cdr3_aa: CASSRTGGWGSKDTEAFF
j_call: TRBJ1-1
d_call: -
clone_size: -
v_call: TRBV4-3

cdr3_nt: TGTGCCAGCGGCGTAGGACCGGGGACCTACGAGCAGTACTTC
cdr3_aa: CASGVGPGTYEQYF
j_call: TRBJ2-7
d_call: -
clone_size: -
v_call: TRBV9

cdr3_nt: TGTGCCAGCAGCTTAGCTCGCGGGGTTGGCTACACCTTC
cdr3_aa: CASSLARGVGYTF
j_call: TRBJ1-2
d_call: -
clone_size: -
v_call: TRBV7-6

cdr3_nt: TGTGCCAGCAGTCCATACCGGCGGTGGGAGACCCAGTACTTC
cdr3_aa: CASSPYRRWETQYF
j_call: TRBJ2-5
d_call: -
clone_size: few
v_call: TRBV27

cdr3_nt: TGCGCCAGCAGGTATGGGCAGGCCTACGAGCAGTACTTC
cdr3_aa: CASRYGQAYEQYF
j_call: TRBJ2-7
d_call: -
clone_size: -
v_call: TRBV5-1

cdr3_nt: TGTGCCTGGAGGACTGCCTCTGGAAACACCATATATTTT
cdr3_aa: CAWRTASGNTIYF
j_call: TRBJ1-3
d_call: -
clone_size: -
v_call: TRBV30

cdr3_nt: TGTGCCAGCAGCTTGATAACTCCAGGGGAAAAACTGTTTTTT
cdr3_aa: CASSLITPGEKLFF
j_call: TRBJ1-4
d_call: -
clone_size: few
v_call: TRBV5-5

cdr3_nt: TGTGCCAGCAGTCTCCTTGGGAGAGAGCAGTACTTC
cdr3_aa: CASSLLGREQYF
j_call: TRBJ2-7
d_call: -
clone_size: -
v_call: TRBV27

cdr3_nt: TGCAGCGTTGTAGGACAGGGCTCAGGGCCCCAGCATTTT
cdr3_aa: CSVVGQGSGPQHF
j_call: TRBJ1-5
d_call: TRBD1
clone_size: few
v_call: TRBV29-1

cdr3_nt: TGTGCCAGCAAGAAGGGAGGGAGAACAGATACGCAGTATTTT
cdr3_aa: CASKKGGRTDTQYF
j_call: TRBJ2-3
d_call: TRBD2
clone_size: once
v_call: TRBV11-2

cdr3_nt: TGTGCCAGCAGCTTGTACAGGGCCAACTATGGCTACACCTTC
cdr3_aa: CASSLYRANYGYTF
j_call: TRBJ1-2
d_call: -
clone_size: -
v_call: TRBV5-6

cdr3_nt: TGTGCCAGCAGCAAAGCGCGATCGGGGGGCTACACCTTC
cdr3_aa: CASSKARSGGYTF
j_call: TRBJ1-2
d_call: -
clone_size: -
v_call: TRBV21-1

cdr3_nt: TGTGCCAGTAGTATAGGGGCCGCTTACTACGAGCAGTACTTC
cdr3_aa: CASSIGAAYYEQYF
j_call: TRBJ2-7
d_call: -
clone_size: -
v_call: TRBV19

cdr3_nt: TGTGCCAGCAGTGAAAGTCGGACAGGGCGCTCTGGAAACACCATATATTTT
cdr3_aa: CASSESRTGRSGNTIYF
j_call: TRBJ1-3
d_call: TRBD1
clone_size: once
v_call: TRBV2

cdr3_nt: TGTGCCAGCAGCGTAGGGCAGGGGGCCCCCTCCTACGAGCAGTACTTC
cdr3_aa: CASSVGQGAPSYEQYF
j_call: TRBJ2-7
d_call: TRBD1
clone_size: -
v_call: TRBV9

cdr3_nt: TGCGCCAGCAGCGACTTGTACACAGATACGCAGTATTTT
cdr3_aa: CASSDLYTDTQYF
j_call: TRBJ2-3
d_call: -
clone_size: -
v_call: TRBV5-1

cdr3_nt: TGTGCCAGCGCAGGGGCGAACAATGAGCAGTTCTTC
cdr3_aa: CASAGANNEQFF
j_call: TRBJ2-1
d_call: -
clone_size: -
v_call: TRBV27

cdr3_nt: TGTGCCAGCAGCTTAGCCCTCTCTGGGGCCAACGTCCTGACTTTC
cdr3_aa: CASSLALSGANVLTF
j_call: TRBJ2-6
d_call: -
clone_size: once
v_call: TRBV7-6

cdr3_nt: TGTGCCAGCAGTGAGGCGGGCAGGAACACTGAAGCTTTCTTT
cdr3_aa: CASSEAGRNTEAFF
j_call: TRBJ1-1
d_call: -
clone_size: -
v_call: TRBV6-1